These 17 T cell receptor delta chains share one sample of origin, sequenced in a study of γδ T cells in repeated Plasmodium falciparum infection. TCRdb re-called the multiplex PCR reads via CATT. Here the sample spans about 57,000 delta-chain clones, around 1.7% being singletons. Bulk repertoires came from Vgamma9/Vdelta2+ or Vdelta2-negative gammadelta T cells flow-sorted from PBMC. Material for sequencing was gamma-delta T cells from blood. These receptors were taken from a pool of human donors (malaria-infected and uninfected, not separated).

The sample holds a few counts of this clone. The protein held in TCRdb is that of a much larger clone and does not match this DNA's translation at residue 8, likely because of a read error; the protein shown is translated from the DNA. The rearrangement joins TRDV3 to TRDJ1; D call uncertain. The J gene is absent in TCRdb and was assigned here via DNA matching to germline. The germline CDR1 and CDR2 sequences are TVYSNPD and GDNSRS (reference sequence). The CDR3 has 12 residues. CDR3: CALQVDTGKLIF. CDR3 sequence (DNA): TGTGCCCTTCAGGTGGACACCGGTAAACTCATCTTT.

This clone was picked up a small number of times. Given a far larger clone just one base away, this is likely a sequencing read error. The same CDR3 also results from other DNA sequences found in this sample. V is TRDV1 and J is TRDJ1, with D possibly matching TRDD3 (6 bases). Germline assignment: CDR1 TSWWSYY and CDR2 QGS. The CDR3 has 23 residues. In DNA form, the CDR3 reads TGTGCTCTCGGGGAACTCTACTCCCATCCCTACCGGGGATCCCTACCGTACACCGATAAACTCATCTTT. Its protein product is CALGELYSHPYRGSLPYTDKLIF.

Ten or more counts support this clone. This DNA's translation and the protein TCRdb lists, from a much larger clone, do not match at residue 9, likely due to a read error; the protein shown is translated from the DNA. The genes are TRDV1 and TRDJ1; D is uncertain. The CDR3 length is 15 residues. CDR1 is TSWWSYY, CDR2 QGS, per germline. Trimming stripped 4 bases from V and 7 bases from J, with 19 bases between. CDR3 DNA sequence: TGTGCTCTTGGGGTTAGAATTACTGAGGGAGGTAAACTCATCTTT. Amino acids: CALGVRITEGGKLIF.

A remark on this clone: The protein TCRdb gives is from a much larger clone and does not agree with this DNA's translation at residue 15, likely a read error; the protein shown here comes from the DNA. This rearrangement joins TRDV1 to TRDJ1; 9 bases are shared with TRDD2. As TCRdb names no J gene, one was assigned here on the basis of a DNA match to germline. The CDR3 contains 21 residues. V lost 1 base, J lost 2 bases, and 20 bases stayed unmatched. Germline CDR1 is TSWWSYY and CDR2 is QGS. The CDR3 nucleotides read TGTGCTCTTGGGGAACGTCGGTACCTTCCTACGGGGGTCCACTGGACCGATAAACTCATCTTT. Protein sequence: CALGERRYLPTGVHWTDKLIF.

This clone was recorded many times. The protein given by TCRdb reflects a much larger clone and differs at residue 14 from this DNA's translation, likely from a read error; the protein shown is the DNA's translation. The rearrangement links TRDV2 to TRDJ1; 7 bases agree with TRDD3. This CDR3 region has 17 residues. From germline, CDR1 is GEAIGNYY and CDR2 EKD. Here the CDR3 reads CACDTGFGGPYTDRLIF. For the CDR3, the DNA is TGTGCCTGTGACACCGGTTTTGGGGGACCGTACACCGATAGACTCATCTTT.

Turning to this clone: TCRdb assigns this DNA the protein of a much larger clone, which departs from its translation at residue 8; this likely reflects a read error, and the protein shown comes from translating the DNA. This chain connects TRDV2 to TRDJ3; tentative D call: TRDD3 (5 bases). As TCRdb names no J gene, one was assigned here on the basis of a DNA match to germline. The CDR3 totals 19 residues. CDR1 is GEAIGNYY, CDR2 EKD, per germline. Between the trimmed V and J ends, which lost 0 bases and 0 bases, there was a span of 14 bases. The CDR3 sequence is CACDTAGSPSSWDTRQMFF. The CDR3 bases are TGTGCCTGTGACACCGCGGGGAGCCCAAGCTCCTGGGACACCCGACAGATGTTTTTC.

In regard to this clone: With only one base between it and a far larger clone, this is likely a read error. The same CDR3 also results from other DNA sequences found in this sample. CDR3 in DNA: TGTGCTCTTGGGAAGCCCCATTCCTACTGGGGTACTGGGGGATACGGAAACAAGGCAGCTCAACTCTTCTTT. Translating it yields CALGKPHSYWGTGGYGNKAAQLFF. The chain carries TRDV1 and TRDJ2, with 13 bases matching TRDD3. Germline V lookup: CDR1 TSWWSYY, CDR2 QGS. CDR3 size: 24 residues.

The chain uses TRAV38-2/DV8 and TRDJ1; 12 bases match TRDD3. Here the J gene came from matching the DNA to germline, since TCRdb omits it. Trimming cost V 0 bases and J 3 bases; bases outside gene matches: 15. The CDR3 is made up of 20 amino acids. CDR1 and CDR2 (germline): TSESDYY, QEAYKQQN. CDR3 sequence (DNA): TGTGCTTATAGGAGCGGGGTAAACTGGGGGATACAATTTAGGGCCGATAAACTCATCTTT. Its protein is CAYRSGVNWGIQFRADKLIF.

This clone was found many times. A far more abundant clone sits one base away, making this likely a read error. Other DNA sequences within the sample encode an identical CDR3. The V gene reported is TRDV1; the J gene is uncalled; the table's D call TRDD3 went unverified against the DNA. The CDR3 runs 17 residues. Germline V gene data show CDR1 as TSWWSYY and CDR2 as QGS. CDR3 bases: TGTGCTCTGACACCCCGTAGATGGGGATACGCGGGCGATAAGCTCATCTTT. Its translation: CALTPRRWGYAGDKLIF.

As for this clone: Only one base separates this from a far larger clonotype, so it likely reflects a read error. This CDR3 is also generated by other DNA sequences in the sample. The chain links TRDV1 to TRDJ1, with a possible D match to TRDD3 (6 bases). The V gene's germline CDR1 is TSWWSYY and CDR2 QGS. The CDR3 totals 19 residues. The DNA for the CDR3 is TGTGCTCTTGGGGAACCTTTTCCCCTCATACTGGGTCGGACCGATAAGCTCATCTTT. This translates into CALGEPFPLILGRTDKLIF.

Many counts were recorded for this clone. The protein TCRdb lists belongs to a much larger clone and differs from this DNA's translation at residue 18, which points to a read error; the protein shown is made from the DNA. The chain has TRDV1 and TRDJ1, with TRDD3 identical over 10 bases. Germline V lookup: CDR1 TSWWSYY, CDR2 QGS. The length of the CDR3 is 20 residues. DNA for the CDR3: TGTGCTCTTGGGGAACTTTTCTTCCTACGGGGGATACGATCCACCGATAAACCCATCTTT. Translating it yields CALGELFFLRGIRSTDKPIF.

This clone was picked up many times. A much larger clone is a single base away; this may be a read error. This chain uses TRDV1 with TRDJ1; D ambiguous. The CDR3 runs to 15 residues. Trimming stripped 3 bases from V and 1 base from J, with 12 bases between. Germline CDR1 reads TSWWSYY; CDR2 reads QGS. CDR3 residues: CALGDAHGPTDKLIF. The CDR3 nucleotides are TGTGCTCTTGGGGACGCACACGGACCCACCGATAAACTCATCTTT.

Points on this clone: For this DNA, TCRdb reports the protein of a much larger clone, which diverges at residue 11, most likely from a read error; the protein presented here is translated directly from the DNA. V and J are TRDV1 and TRDJ1, with 13 bases that match TRDD3. The CDR3 is 20 amino acids. CDR1 and CDR2 from the germline V gene are TSWWSYY and QGS. J gave up 0 bases and V 0 bases, and 10 bases lay outside the gene matches. CDR3 in amino acids: CALGELLGTGGYGYTDKLIF. As DNA, the CDR3 is TGTGCTCTTGGGGAACTCTTGGGAACTGGGGGATACGGTTACACCGATAAACTCATCTTT.

Regarding this clone: TCRdb has a much larger clone's protein, which differs at residue 3 from the translation of this DNA, likely because of a read error; what is shown is the protein translated from the DNA. The chain joins TRDV1 to TRDJ1; 10 bases are shared with TRDD3. CDR3 length equals 25 residues. The germline V gene encodes CDR1 TSWWSYY and CDR2 QGS. CDR3 residues: CAPGEPKSWPPKGLGDSQYTDKLIF. CDR3 sequence (DNA): TGTGCTCCTGGGGAACCGAAGTCATGGCCCCCCAAGGGACTGGGGGATTCCCAGTACACCGATAAACTCATCTTT.

In its sample, this clone was seen many times. This likely traces to a read error, being one base from a far larger clone. The sample holds other DNA sequences that translate to the same CDR3. The CDR3, as DNA: TGTGCTCTTGGGGAACTCATCCCTTTGGGGCGCTGTACTGGGGGACCAGATAAACTCATCTTT. The encoded protein is CALGELIPLGRCTGGPDKLIF. This rearrangement joins TRDV1 to TRDJ1; 9 bases match TRDD3. In germline, CDR1 is TSWWSYY, CDR2 QGS. V lost 0 bases, J lost 5 bases, and 22 bases stayed unmatched. The CDR3 consists of 21 residues.

This clone was found a few times. The protein in TCRdb stems from a much larger clone and differs at residue 19 from this DNA's translation, likely a read error; here the protein is translated from the DNA. The V gene was identified as TRDV1, while no J gene was called; the table's D call, TRDD3, has no DNA check behind it. The germline CDR1 and CDR2 sequences are TSWWSYY and QGS. The CDR3 has 21 residues. The CDR3: CALGELGLHLLGILYTDKRIF. The CDR3 coding sequence is TGTGCTCTTGGGGAACTAGGCCTTCACCTACTGGGGATCCTGTACACCGATAAACGCATCTTT.

This clone was counted many times. The TCRdb protein comes from a much larger clone and disagrees with this DNA's translation at residue 5, likely due to a read error; the protein given here is derived from the DNA. This chain uses TRDV1 with TRDJ1; D unclear. V was trimmed by 4 bases and J by 2 bases, leaving 26 bases between them. Germline-derived CDR1 and CDR2 are TSWWSYY and QGS. The CDR3 is 19 residues long. The CDR3 spells CALGGGVPRGVVCTDKLIF. Here the CDR3 DNA reads TGTGCTCTTGGGGGAGGGGTCCCACGCGGTGTTGTATGTACCGATAAACTCATCTTT.